The clone carrying this T cell receptor beta chain was counted between two and nine times. The record originates from a study of cytomegalovirus exposure and HLA in healthy donors. The PCR ran on 60 Vbeta and 13 Jbeta primers. Assay used: immunoSEQ multiplex PCR; TCRdb lists only in-frame clones, some missing. The sample contains roughly 200,000 clones, roughly 13% of which appear only once. Trimming cost V 7 bases and J 8 bases; bases outside gene matches: 7. CDR1 and CDR2 (germline): SNHLY, FYNNEI. This CDR3 has 14 amino acids. The material sequenced was PBMCs. V and J are TRBV2 and TRBJ1-4; 10 bases map to TRBD1. This clonotype was obtained from a man aged 45-65 years in good health and CMV-seropositive. This CDR3 is CASNRQGAGEKLFF. The DNA of the CDR3 is TGTGCCAGCAATCGACAGGGGGCAGGGGAAAAACTGTTTTTT.